The sample holds many counts of the clone carrying this T cell receptor beta chain. There are 15 residues in the CDR3. Deletions cut 3 bases from V and 1 base from J, with 10 bases between. Germline assignment: CDR1 LNHDA and CDR2 SQIVND (reference sequence). In TCRdb, the RT-PCR reads were re-called with MiXCR into one record per CDR3 protein. The data hold about 700,000 distinct CDR3 sequences, with 12% to 15% observed a single time. This receptor was obtained from a female donor in good health, serving as a healthy control. Sequencing input: memory CD4+ T cells from blood. The chain is built from TRBV19 and TRBJ2-1; possible D gene TRBD2, 5 bases. The DNA for the CDR3 is TGTGCCAGTAGTATCGGGGTCCCTTCCTACAATGAGCAGTTCTTC. Translating it yields CASSIGVPSYNEQFF.